The 26 T cell receptor beta chains below all came from one sample that was sequenced in a study of T cells in Graves' hyperthyroidism and ophthalmopathy. Amplified TCR beta CDR3 regions came from RNA transcripts. The TCR CDR3 first-round RT-PCR relied on the HTBI primer set. TCRdb re-called the multiplex PCR reads with MiXCR, one entry per CDR3 protein. The sample lists around 240,000 distinct CDR3 sequences, around 15% occurring once. The material sequenced was blood. These receptor sequences come from a woman younger than 30 with Graves' ophthalmopathy.

This clonotype has at least ten counts. The V call is TRBV10-3, the J call TRBJ1-6; D is ambiguous. The ends were cut back, 3 bases at V and 7 bases at J, with 10 bases in the middle. This CDR3 spans 14 amino acids. CDR1 is ENHRY and CDR2 is SYGVKD in the germline V gene. The DNA of the CDR3 is TGTGCCATCAGTGACTCCGACGGCAATTCACCCCTCCACTTT. It translates to CAISDSDGNSPLHF.

This clonotype was counted ten times or more. In nucleotides, the CDR3 is TGTGCCAGCAGTGCTACGGGACAGGACTATGGCTACACCTTC. Protein sequence: CASSATGQDYGYTF. The chain has TRBV6-1 and TRBJ1-2, with TRBD1 matching 8 bases. The V segment lost 4 bases and the J segment 3 bases; nucleotides outside the gene matches: 4. The germline gives CDR1 MNHNS, CDR2 SASEGT. The CDR3 contains 14 residues.

Only a few counts were recorded for this clonotype. The chain has TRBV5-1 and TRBJ2-5; 8 nucleotides agree with TRBD2. The CDR3 is made up of 16 amino acids. V was pared by 2 bases and J by 4 bases, with 10 bases of the junction left unmatched. The germline V gene has CDR1 SGHRS and CDR2 YFSETQ. DNA of the CDR3: TGCGCCAGCAGCTTTGGACTGGGACTAGACTCAGAGACCCAGTACTTC. It codes for CASSFGLGLDSETQYF.

At least ten counts were recorded for this clonotype. This chain links TRBV28 with TRBJ1-1; 10 bases fit TRBD1. This CDR3 region has 17 residues. Germline V gene lookup returns CDR1 MDHEN and CDR2 SYDVKM. V lost 6 bases, J lost 0 bases, and 10 bases stayed unmatched. The CDR3 is CASRSMDRGGLNTEAFF. For the CDR3, the DNA is TGTGCCAGCAGATCCATGGACAGGGGGGGATTGAACACTGAAGCTTTCTTT.

This clonotype showed up many times. The chain uses TRBV5-1 and TRBJ1-4; 8 bases map to TRBD1. Germline CDR1 SGHRS, CDR2 YFSETQ. The length of the CDR3 is 15 residues. V trimming: 7 bases; J trimming: 8 bases; junction bases outside the gene matches: 13. This chain's CDR3 is CASGTGGQGREKLFF. The CDR3 DNA follows: TGCGCCAGCGGGACCGGAGGACAGGGTCGAGAAAAACTGTTTTTT.

This clonotype was counted a single time. This chain uses TRBV20-1 with TRBJ2-1, with no clear D. The CDR3 is 12 residues long. From germline, CDR1 is DFQATT and CDR2 SNEGSKA (reference sequence). The CDR3 DNA is TGCAGCGCCGAGAGAGGTCTCGATGAGCAGTTCTTC. It specifies CSAERGLDEQFF.

This clonotype has ten or more counts. The chain is built from TRBV27 and TRBJ1-1; D may be TRBD1 (6 bases). The V gene's germline CDR1 is MNHEY and CDR2 SMNVEV (reference sequence). Trimming left V 5 bases short and J 1 base short, with 11 bases between. This CDR3 region has 14 residues. CDR3 bases: TGTGCCAGCAGTCTACAGGGAAGGAACACTGAAGCTTTCTTT. It specifies CASSLQGRNTEAFF.

The rearrangement joins TRBV9 to TRBJ1-1, with D perhaps TRBD1 (5 bases). CDR3 size: 18 residues. CDR1 is SGDLS, CDR2 YYNGEE, per germline. Trimming removed 3 bases at V and 3 bases at J, with 24 bases between. The CDR3 DNA reads TGTGCCAGCAGCGCCCACCCTGGGACGGCAGTTATGGACACTGAAGCTTTCTTT. It translates to CASSAHPGTAVMDTEAFF.

This clonotype was seen many times. The V gene is TRBV5-5, the J gene TRBJ1-1, with a possible D match to TRBD1 (5 bases). Germline V gene lookup returns CDR1 SGHKS and CDR2 YYEKEE (reference sequence). V dropped 4 bases and J dropped 8 bases, with 12 bases sitting between them. CDR3 length: 12 amino acids. The CDR3: CASSPSGIEAFF. The CDR3 nucleotides are TGTGCCAGCAGCCCGTCAGGGATCGAAGCTTTCTTT.

This clonotype occurred many times. The genes are TRBV12-3 or TRBV12-4 and TRBJ2-2; tentative D call: TRBD1 (6 bases). This CDR3 spans 13 amino acids. V lost 11 bases, J lost 1 base, and 11 bases lay in between. The CDR3 region is CALQGWNTGELFF. The DNA of the CDR3 is TGTGCCCTACAGGGTTGGAACACCGGGGAGCTGTTTTTT.

This clonotype was counted only a few times. J is TRBJ1-2 and V is TRBV6-1, with TRBD1 matching 7 bases. Germline V lookup: CDR1 MNHNS, CDR2 SASEGT. V shed 2 bases and J 11 bases; nucleotides not matched to a gene: 5. The CDR3 consists of 12 residues. The CDR3 bases are TGTGCCAGCAGTGAAAGGCAGGGGGGGTACACCTTC. This encodes CASSERQGGYTF.

This clonotype was recorded many times. This chain connects TRBV7-3 to TRBJ2-1; 7 nucleotides line up with TRBD2. CDR1 and CDR2 (germline): SGHTA, FQGTGA. The V gene end was trimmed by 2 bases and the J gene end by 6 bases; junction bases not matched to a gene: 7. The CDR3 runs 15 residues. CDR3: CASSLLAGVINEQFF. CDR3 DNA sequence: TGTGCCAGCAGCTTATTGGCGGGAGTTATCAATGAGCAGTTCTTC.

This clonotype came up many times. V and J are TRBV28 and TRBJ2-1; the D is unclear. V lost 4 bases, J lost 5 bases, and 0 bases lay in between. The V gene's germline CDR1 is MDHEN and CDR2 SYDVKM. The CDR3 sequence is 10 residues long. The CDR3 DNA reads TGTGCCAGCAGTTACAATGAGCAGTTCTTC. Translated: CASSYNEQFF.

This clonotype was recorded many times. With a much larger clone just one base away, this may be a read error. V gene TRBV13 combines with J gene TRBJ2-2; D is uncertain. V was clipped by 0 bases and J by 0 bases, with 2 bases between them. This CDR3 has 14 amino acids. Germline V gene lookup returns CDR1 PRHDT and CDR2 FYEKMQ (reference sequence). The CDR3 reads CASSLGSNTGELFF. The CDR3 bases are TGTGCCAGCAGCTTAGGCTCGAACACCGGGGAGCTGTTTTTT. Variable domain in full (rest from reference TRBV13 and TRBJ2-2): AAGVIQSPRHLIKEKRETATLKCYPIPRHDTVYWYQQGPGQDPQFLISFYEKMQSDKGSIPDRFSAQQFSDYHSELNMSSLELGDSALYFCASSLGSNTGELFFGEGSRLTVL.

This clonotype was seen ten or more times. This chain joins TRBV27 and TRBJ2-7, with TRBD1 identical over 8 bases. This CDR3 has 18 amino acids. V gave up 0 bases and J gave up 1 base; unmatched junction bases: 11. The V gene's germline CDR1 is MNHEY and CDR2 SMNVEV (reference sequence). The CDR3 DNA reads as TGTGCCAGCAGTTTATCGAAGCGACATACAGGGGGGTCCTACGAGCAGTACTTC. Amino acids: CASSLSKRHTGGSYEQYF.

This clonotype was found many times. This chain's CDR3 is CASSLGTNGRPLQETQYF. The CDR3 DNA follows: TGTGCCAGCAGTTTAGGGACTAACGGGAGACCGCTTCAAGAGACCCAGTACTTC. The chain carries TRBV28 and TRBJ2-5; 7 nucleotides line up with TRBD2. This CDR3 spans 18 amino acids. The junction had 14 bases not matched to a gene; V was cut back by 2 bases and J by 2 bases. The V gene's germline CDR1 is MDHEN and CDR2 SYDVKM.

This clonotype was seen ten or more times. The chain uses TRBV29-1 and TRBJ2-7, with D unclear. Germline CDR1 reads SQVTM; CDR2 reads ANQGSEA. CDR3 length: 12 amino acids. V was cut by 5 bases and J by 2 bases, with 10 bases left in between. CDR3 nucleotide sequence: TGCAGCGTTCGCAATCCCACCTACGAGCAGTACTTC. The encoded protein is CSVRNPTYEQYF.

The V call is TRBV28, the J call TRBJ2-7; 12 bases line up with TRBD2. This CDR3 is built from 18 residues. Germline V gene sequence: CDR1 MDHEN, CDR2 SYDVKM. V dropped 7 bases and J dropped 7; count of bases not matched to a gene: 20. CDR3: CASNPTVRTSGAVGEQYF. CDR3 sequence (DNA): TGTGCCAGCAACCCAACGGTGAGGACTAGCGGGGCGGTCGGAGAGCAGTACTTC.

There are many counts of this clonotype. The rearrangement uses TRBV6-6 and TRBJ1-2; D ambiguous. Per the germline V gene, CDR1 is MNHNY and CDR2 is SVGAGI (reference sequence). The CDR3 consists of 14 residues. Deletions cut 2 bases from V and 4 bases from J, with 11 bases between. The CDR3 nucleotides are TGTGCCAGCAGTTACAGGGAGGTCGGCTATGGCTACACCTTC. Residues: CASSYREVGYGYTF.

The table lists this clonotype with many counts. The CDR3 loop is CASHKLGQENYGYTF. The CDR3 DNA is TGTGCCAGCCACAAATTGGGGCAGGAGAACTATGGCTACACCTTC. The chain employs TRBV2 and TRBJ1-2, with a weak D call TRBD1 (5 bases). Germline V gene sequence: CDR1 SNHLY, CDR2 FYNNEI. Trimming shortened V by 8 bases and J by 2 bases, and 18 bases separated the two germline ends. CDR3 length equals 15 residues.

This clonotype occurred many times. This chain uses TRBV20-1 with TRBJ2-7, with D tentatively TRBD1 (6 bases). The CDR3 is made up of 12 amino acids. Trimming removed 4 bases at V and 3 bases at J, with 10 bases between. Germline CDR1 reads DFQATT; CDR2 reads SNEGSKA (reference sequence). The chain's CDR3 is CSANRAIYEQYF. The DNA for the CDR3 is TGCAGTGCTAACAGGGCTATCTACGAGCAGTACTTC.

The rearrangement joins TRBV19 to TRBJ2-1, with 8 bases aligning to TRBD2. The CDR3 contains 17 residues. The ends lost 4 bases at V and 4 bases at J; junction bases unmatched: 12. Looked up from germline, CDR1 is LNHDA and CDR2 is SQIVND (reference sequence). The CDR3 coding sequence is TGTGCCAGTAGTAATCGGGGGGGCGCCCCCATTTACAATGAGCAGTTCTTC. The encoded protein is CASSNRGGAPIYNEQFF. Based on the CDR3 plus reference TRBV19 and TRBJ2-1, the full variable domain is DGGITQSPKYLFRKEGQNVTLSCEQNLNHDAMYWYRQDPGQGLRLIYYSQIVNDFQKGDIAEGYSVSREKKESFPLTVTSAQKNPTAFYLCASSNRGGAPIYNEQFFGPGTRLTVL.

This clonotype was picked up many times. The CDR3 region has the DNA TGTGCCTGGAGTTATGGACTAGCGGGGGAACAAGATACGCAGTATTTT. Translated: CAWSYGLAGEQDTQYF. This chain uses TRBV30 with TRBJ2-3; 13 bases align to TRBD2. Losses at the gene ends were 2 bases for V and 5 bases for J; bases not matched to a gene: 7. The CDR3 has 16 residues. Germline CDR1 and CDR2: GTSNPN and SVGIG (reference sequence).

This clonotype has more than one count but fewer than ten. The genes are TRBV9 and TRBJ1-2; TRBD1 agrees at 9 bases. This CDR3 has 15 amino acids. In germline, CDR1 is SGDLS, CDR2 YYNGEE. J lost 4 bases, V lost 4 bases, and 8 bases had no gene match. The CDR3 spells CASSTYTGGFYGYTF. CDR3 nucleotides: TGTGCCAGCAGCACCTATACAGGGGGCTTCTATGGCTACACCTTC. Together with reference TRBV9 and TRBJ1-2, the CDR3 gives the full variable domain: DSGVTQTPKHLITATGQRVTLRCSPRSGDLSVYWYQQSLDQGLQFLIQYYNGEERAKGNILERFSAQQFPDLHSELNLSSLELGDSALYFCASSTYTGGFYGYTFGSGTRLTVV.

This chain connects TRBV12-3 or TRBV12-4 to TRBJ2-3; 16 nucleotides match TRBD2. The CDR3 is 18 residues long. V trimming: 5 bases; J trimming: 5 bases; junction bases outside the gene matches: 10. In DNA form, the CDR3 reads TGTGCCAGCAGTGCCGGGACTAGCGGGGGGGCCGTAATAGATACGCAGTATTTT. Its translation is CASSAGTSGGAVIDTQYF.

The rearrangement joins TRBV9 to TRBJ1-4; 7 bases align to TRBD1. Germline values: CDR1 SGDLS, CDR2 YYNGEE. V trimming: 2 bases; J trimming: 7 bases; junction bases outside the gene matches: 8. CDR3 size: 15 residues. CDR3 bases: TGTGCCAGCAGCGTGGCAGGGGGTAGGAGTGAAAAACTGTTTTTT. It yields the protein CASSVAGGRSEKLFF. The whole variable domain, remainder taken from reference TRBV9 and TRBJ1-4, is DSGVTQTPKHLITATGQRVTLRCSPRSGDLSVYWYQQSLDQGLQFLIQYYNGEERAKGNILERFSAQQFPDLHSELNLSSLELGDSALYFCASSVAGGRSEKLFFGSGTQLSVL.